This T cell receptor (beta chain) originates from a study of blood T cell repertoires in COVID-19. Study-level information: There were acute and convalescent COVID-19 samples, and they came from the United States, Italy and Spain. Nucleic acid was either cDNA or gDNA, and it came from T cells, B-cell-depleted T cells, or PBMCs.

Authors' data handling: Reference gene primer amplification gave estimated nucleated cell counts. Here immunoSEQ multiplex PCR was the method, and the copy in TCRdb shows in-frame clones only, minus some. The D gene and trimming were derived from the DNA, and the V and J assignments and clone size from that table. The data hold under 300,000 clones, with roughly 84% observed a single time. CDR1 is LNHDA and CDR2 is SQIVND in the germline V gene (reference sequence). The CDR3 spans 14 residues. Losses at the gene ends were 10 bases for V and 2 bases for J; bases not matched to a gene: 7. The chain recombines TRBV19 with TRBJ1-4; TRBD1 aligns across 7 bases. Source material: peripheral blood. The TCR comes from a man aged 40-55 years who had recovered from COVID-19. The CDR3 spells CATAMTGTNEKLFF. CDR3 sequence (DNA): TGTGCCACCGCTATGACAGGGACTAATGAAAAACTGTTTTTT.